This entry lists 21 T cell receptor beta chains sequenced from one sample in a study of blood T cell repertoires in COVID-19. Assay: immunoSEQ multiplex PCR; the TCRdb copy retains only in-frame clones and omits some. The sample consists of 200,000 to 250,000 clones, around 90% of them appearing once. Sequencing used PBMCs or T cells enriched from blood (not recorded which). The receptors derive from a woman under 40 with acute COVID-19.

The count of this clone is one. This chain uses TRBV5-1 with TRBJ2-5; D gene unclear. The germline CDR1 and CDR2 sequences are SGHRS and YFSETQ. Deletions cut 2 bases from V and 1 base from J, with 6 bases between. The CDR3 sequence is 13 residues long. CDR3: CASSFTGQETQYF. CDR3 nucleotides: TGCGCCAGCAGCTTTACGGGCCAAGAGACCCAGTACTTC. Full variable domain (missing parts from reference TRBV5-1 and TRBJ2-5): KAGVTQTPRYLIKTRGQQVTLSCSPISGHRSVSWYQQTPGQGLQFLFEYFSETQRNKGNFPGRFSGRQFSNSRSEMNVSTLELGDSALYLCASSFTGQETQYFGPGTRLLVL.

The chain has TRBV7-2 and TRBJ2-7; D is unresolved. The CDR3 has 11 amino acids. V lost 5 bases, J lost 3 bases, and 5 bases lay in between. Germline CDR1 and CDR2: SGHTA and FQGNSA. The CDR3 protein is CASSMYYEQYF. In DNA form, the CDR3 reads TGTGCCAGCAGCATGTACTACGAGCAGTACTTC.

This clone came up once. The chain links TRBV4-1 to TRBJ2-1; 11 bases agree with TRBD2. The length of the CDR3 is 18 residues. Germline V gene sequence: CDR1 MGHRA, CDR2 YSYEKL. The junction had 4 bases not matched to a gene; V was cut back by 0 bases and J by 0 bases. The CDR3 loop is CASSQEGTSGSSYNEQFF. DNA for the CDR3: TGCGCCAGCAGCCAAGAAGGGACTAGCGGCAGCTCCTACAATGAGCAGTTCTTC.

The chain couples TRBV5-4 to TRBJ1-1; maybe TRBD1 (5 bases). With 4 bases removed from V and 1 base from J, the gap between germline ends came to 8 bases. The CDR3 consists of 13 residues. Germline V gene data show CDR1 as SGHNT and CDR2 as YYREEE (reference sequence). CDR3 loop: CASSPGQNTEAFF. CDR3 nucleotide sequence: TGTGCCAGCAGCCCAGGACAGAACACTGAAGCTTTCTTT.

This chain uses TRBV15 with TRBJ1-2; D unresolved. Germline V gene lookup returns CDR1 LNHNV and CDR2 YYDKDF (reference sequence). The length of the CDR3 is 14 residues. Trimming removed 4 bases from V and 4 bases from J, with 13 bases in between. CDR3 nucleotide sequence: TGTGCCACCAGCATAAGACCGGGGAGCTATGGCTACACCTTC. Protein: CATSIRPGSYGYTF.

The chain is built from TRBV7-8 and TRBJ2-3, with 8 bases matching TRBD2. Germline CDR1 is SGHVS and CDR2 is FQNEAQ. The CDR3 totals 20 residues. V lost 6 bases and J lost 0; bases outside the gene matches: 20. CDR3 nucleotides: TGTGCCAGCAGGGCTAGTTTGGCGGGGGGCCCCACCTCTAGCACAGATACGCAGTATTTT. This translates into CASRASLAGGPTSSTDTQYF.

Only one count was recorded for this clone. The rearrangement uses TRBV21-1 and TRBJ2-3; the table's D gene call, TRBD2, was not cross checked with the DNA. TRBV21-1 is labeled a pseudogene. The CDR3 extends over 15 amino acids. Here the CDR3 reads CASSTPSGSTDTQYF. CDR3 in DNA: TGTGCCAGCAGCACGCCTAGCGGGAGCACAGATACGCAGTATTTT.

The CDR3 sequence: CASTRQGSTGYTF. DNA of the CDR3: TGTGCCAGCACCCGACAGGGTAGCACTGGCTACACCTTC. This chain uses TRBV3-1 (or the pseudogene TRBV3-2) with TRBJ1-2; 7 nucleotides agree with TRBD1. The CDR3 totals 13 residues. Germline trimming cut 7 bases from V and 7 bases from J; bases unmatched to any gene: 9. Germline V gives CDR1 LGHDT, CDR2 YNNKEL (reference sequence).

The chain recombines TRBV15 with TRBJ1-2; tentative D call: TRBD1 (5 bases). CDR1 and CDR2 from the germline V gene are LNHNV and YYDKDF (reference sequence). The CDR3 sequence is 16 residues long. Trimming stripped 0 bases from V and 1 base from J, with 12 bases between. The chain's CDR3 is CATSRDPLTVNYGYTF. DNA of the CDR3: TGTGCCACCAGCAGAGATCCCCTGACAGTTAACTATGGCTACACCTTC.

The CDR3 loop reads CASQSTGALNQPQHF. The CDR3 DNA follows: TGTGCCAGCCAAAGCACAGGCGCTTTGAATCAGCCCCAGCATTTT. This rearrangement joins TRBV6-5 to TRBJ1-5, with D possibly matching TRBD1 (5 bases). Trimming removed 8 bases from V and 4 bases from J, with 18 bases in between. CDR3 length: 15 amino acids. Germline CDR1 MNHEY, CDR2 SVGAGI.

As DNA, the CDR3 is TGTGCCAGCAGCTCCACCGAACAGCGGACCTCCTACGAGCAGTACTTC. It is translated as CASSSTEQRTSYEQYF. The chain recombines TRBV11-2 with TRBJ2-7; the D gene is possibly TRBD2 (5 bases). The germline gives CDR1 SGHAT, CDR2 FQNNGV. Trimming cost V 4 bases and J 0 bases, with 16 bases left between them. The CDR3 spans 16 residues.

This clone was picked up a small number of times. V is TRBV18 and J is TRBJ2-1, with TRBD1 matching over 11 bases. The CDR3 spans 15 residues. Germline loops: CDR1 KGHSH, CDR2 LQKENI. Losses at the gene ends were 5 bases for V and 8 bases for J; bases not matched to a gene: 8. The CDR3 loop reads CASSSSGQGEHEQFF. The CDR3 nucleotides are TGTGCCAGCTCATCCTCGGGACAGGGGGAGCATGAGCAGTTCTTC.

The genes are TRBV10-3 and TRBJ1-1; TRBD1 is a possible D gene (5 bases). CDR1 is ENHRY, CDR2 SYGVKD, per germline. The CDR3 consists of 12 residues. Trimming cost V 11 bases and J 4 bases, with 14 bases left between them. DNA of the CDR3: TGTGCCGTCCGTAGGGGCGGCACTGAAGCTTTCTTT. It encodes CAVRRGGTEAFF.

The rearrangement links TRBV30 to TRBJ1-4; D remains unclear. CDR1 is GTSNPN, CDR2 SVGIG, per germline (reference sequence). The germline V and J ends were trimmed by 0 bases and 5 bases, with 7 bases remaining between them. The CDR3 runs to 13 residues. This chain's CDR3 is CAWSVQRNEKLFF. DNA for the CDR3: TGTGCCTGGAGTGTACAGAGAAATGAAAAACTGTTTTTT. The variable domain in full, with the rest retrieved from reference TRBV30 and TRBJ1-4, is SQTIHQWPATLVQPVGSPLSLECTVEGTSNPNLYWYRQAAGRGLQLLFYSVGIGQISSEVPQNLSASRPQDRQFILSSKKLLLSDSGFYLCAWSVQRNEKLFFGSGTQLSVL.

The gene calls are TRBV28 and TRBJ1-6; the D gene is possibly TRBD1 (6 bases). This CDR3 comprises 15 residues. CDR1 and CDR2 from the germline V gene are MDHEN and SYDVKM. V gave up 6 bases and J gave up 1 base, with 10 bases separating them. CDR3 nucleotide sequence: TGTGCCAGCAGAAAAGGACAGTCCTATAATTCACCCCTCCACTTT. This sequence encodes CASRKGQSYNSPLHF.

This chain links TRBV28 with TRBJ2-7; TRBD2 matches 15 bases. The germline CDR1 and CDR2 sequences are MDHEN and SYDVKM. Trimming cost V 6 bases and J 5 bases; bases outside gene matches: 14. The CDR3 is 18 residues long. CDR3 DNA sequence: TGTGCCAGCAGAGATCCTGCCGGGACTAGCGGGAGGTACGACGAGCAGTACTTC. The encoded protein is CASRDPAGTSGRYDEQYF.

The chain links TRBV6-6 to TRBJ1-2, with 10 bases fitting TRBD1. Germline lookup yields CDR1 MNHNY and CDR2 SVGAGI (reference sequence). The CDR3 is made up of 14 amino acids. The trim removed 5 bases at V and 8 bases at J, leaving 8 bases unmatched. The CDR3 is CASSRGTGAWGYTF. The CDR3 bases are TGTGCCAGCAGTCGCGGGACAGGGGCCTGGGGCTACACCTTC.

Only a few counts were recorded for this clone. V usage is TRBV27 and J usage is TRBJ2-7; 7 bases match TRBD2. The CDR3 runs 14 residues. V lost 7 bases and J lost 2; bases outside the gene matches: 8. In germline, CDR1 is MNHEY, CDR2 SMNVEV (reference sequence). CDR3 DNA: TGTGCCAGCAAGGGTAGCGGGTTCCCCTACGAGCAGTACTTC. Its translation: CASKGSGFPYEQYF.

This rearrangement joins TRBV6-1 to TRBJ2-1; 9 bases map to TRBD1. This CDR3 contains 16 residues. Germline V gene data show CDR1 as MNHNS and CDR2 as SASEGT. V shed 1 base and J 6 bases; nucleotides not matched to a gene: 7. This chain's CDR3 is CASSEGNRGHGNEQFF. The CDR3 bases are TGTGCCAGCAGTGAAGGGAACAGGGGGCACGGCAATGAGCAGTTCTTC.

As regards this clone: Different DNA sequences within this sample yield the same CDR3. This sequence joins TRBV12-5 and TRBJ2-2, with 7 bases matching TRBD1. Losses at the gene ends were 2 bases for V and 0 bases for J; bases not matched to a gene: 3. The CDR3 extends over 16 amino acids. Germline V CDR1 and CDR2: LGHNT, FRNRAP. The CDR3 region is CASGLFQGANTGELFF. CDR3 nucleotide sequence: TGTGCTAGTGGTTTGTTCCAGGGGGCGAACACCGGGGAGCTGTTTTTT.

This clone was picked up one time. V is TRBV6-2 or TRBV6-3 and J is TRBJ2-7; D unresolved. Germline assignment: CDR1 MNHEY and CDR2 SVGEGT. Trimming removed 2 bases at V and 0 bases at J, with 5 bases between. The CDR3 covers 13 residues. This CDR3 is CASSYPISYEQYF. The CDR3 bases are TGTGCCAGCAGTTACCCTATCTCCTACGAGCAGTACTTC.